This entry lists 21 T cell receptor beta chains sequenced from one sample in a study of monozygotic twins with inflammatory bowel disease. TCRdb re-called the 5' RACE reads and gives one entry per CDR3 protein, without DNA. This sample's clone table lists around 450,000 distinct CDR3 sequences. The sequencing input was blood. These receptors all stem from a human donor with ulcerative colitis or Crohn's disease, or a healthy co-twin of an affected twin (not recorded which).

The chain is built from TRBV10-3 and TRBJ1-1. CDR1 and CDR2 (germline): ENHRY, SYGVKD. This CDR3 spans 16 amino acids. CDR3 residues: CAISAGVAALSREAFF.

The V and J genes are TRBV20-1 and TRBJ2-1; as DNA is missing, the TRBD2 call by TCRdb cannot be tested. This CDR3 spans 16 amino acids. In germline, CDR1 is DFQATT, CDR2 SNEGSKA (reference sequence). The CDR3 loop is CSARDRGYRPYNEQFF.

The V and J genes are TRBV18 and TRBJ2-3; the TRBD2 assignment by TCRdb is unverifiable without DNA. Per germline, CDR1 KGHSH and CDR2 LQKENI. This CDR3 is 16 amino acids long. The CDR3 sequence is CASSPFGLAGTNTQYF.

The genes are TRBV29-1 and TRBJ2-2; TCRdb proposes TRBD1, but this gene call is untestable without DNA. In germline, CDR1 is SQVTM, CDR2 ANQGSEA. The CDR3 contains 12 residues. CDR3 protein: CSVGQGFGELFF.

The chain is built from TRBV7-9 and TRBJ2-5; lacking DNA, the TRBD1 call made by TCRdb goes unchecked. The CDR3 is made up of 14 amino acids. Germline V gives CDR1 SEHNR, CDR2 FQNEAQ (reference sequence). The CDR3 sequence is CASSLFQGGETQYF.

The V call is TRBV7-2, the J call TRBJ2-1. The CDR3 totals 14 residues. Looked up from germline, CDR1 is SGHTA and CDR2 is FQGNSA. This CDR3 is CASSLGFAYNEQFF.

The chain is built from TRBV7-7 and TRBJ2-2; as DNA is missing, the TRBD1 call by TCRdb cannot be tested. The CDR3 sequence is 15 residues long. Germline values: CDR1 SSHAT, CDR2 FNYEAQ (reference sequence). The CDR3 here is CASSLENAPGGELFF. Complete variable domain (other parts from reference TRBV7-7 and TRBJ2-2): GAGVSQSPRYKVTKRGQDVTLRCDPISSHATLYWYQQALGQGPEFLTYFNYEAQPDKSGLPSDRFSAERPEGSISTLTIQRTEQRDSAMYRCASSLENAPGGELFFGEGSRLTVL.

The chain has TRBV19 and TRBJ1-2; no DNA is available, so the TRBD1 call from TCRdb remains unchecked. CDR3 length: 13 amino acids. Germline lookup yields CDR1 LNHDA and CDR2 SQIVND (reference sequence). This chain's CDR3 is CASSKGRNYGYTF.

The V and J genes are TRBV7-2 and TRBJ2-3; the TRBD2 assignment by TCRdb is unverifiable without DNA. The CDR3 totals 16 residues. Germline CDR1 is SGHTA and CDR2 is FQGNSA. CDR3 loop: CASSSGSGGPTDTQYF. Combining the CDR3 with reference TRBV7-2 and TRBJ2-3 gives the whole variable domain GAGVSQSPSNKVTEKGKDVELRCDPISGHTALYWYRQSLGQGLEFLIYFQGNSAPDKSGLPSDRFSAERTGGSVSTLTIQRTQQEDSAVYLCASSSGSGGPTDTQYFGPGTRLTVL.

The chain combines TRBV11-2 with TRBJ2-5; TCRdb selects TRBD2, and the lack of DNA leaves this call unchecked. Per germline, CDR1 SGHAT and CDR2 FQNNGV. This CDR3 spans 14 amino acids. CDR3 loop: CASSRGGRQETQYF.

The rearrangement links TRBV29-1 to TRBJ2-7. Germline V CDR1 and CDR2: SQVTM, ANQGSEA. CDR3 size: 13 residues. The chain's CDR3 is CSVVDDSSYEQYF.

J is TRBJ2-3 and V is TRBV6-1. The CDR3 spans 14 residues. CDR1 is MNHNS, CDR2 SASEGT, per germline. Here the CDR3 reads CASSAVASTDTQYF.

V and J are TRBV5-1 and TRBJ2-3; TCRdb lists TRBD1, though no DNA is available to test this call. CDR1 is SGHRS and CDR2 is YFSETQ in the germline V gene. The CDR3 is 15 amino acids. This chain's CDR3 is CASSLKGGEADTQYF.

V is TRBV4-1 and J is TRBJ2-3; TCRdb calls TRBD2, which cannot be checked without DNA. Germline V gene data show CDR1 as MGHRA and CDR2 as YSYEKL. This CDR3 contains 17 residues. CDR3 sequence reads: CASSQVPGTSGADTQYF.

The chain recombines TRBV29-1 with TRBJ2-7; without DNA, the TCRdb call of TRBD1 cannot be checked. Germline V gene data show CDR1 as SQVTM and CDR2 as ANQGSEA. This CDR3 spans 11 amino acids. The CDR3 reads CSVERGAEQYF.

The CDR3 region is CASAGQVNQPQHF. This chain uses TRBV28 with TRBJ1-5; TCRdb picks TRBD1, but there is no DNA to check that call. This CDR3 comprises 13 residues. Germline values: CDR1 MDHEN, CDR2 SYDVKM.

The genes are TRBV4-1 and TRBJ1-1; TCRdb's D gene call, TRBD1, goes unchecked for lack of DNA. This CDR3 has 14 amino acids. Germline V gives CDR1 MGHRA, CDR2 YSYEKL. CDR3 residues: CASSQGGVEGWAFF.

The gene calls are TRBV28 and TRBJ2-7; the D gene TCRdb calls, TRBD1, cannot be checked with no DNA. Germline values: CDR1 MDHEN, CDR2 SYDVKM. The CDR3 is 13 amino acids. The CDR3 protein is CASSRGPPSEQYF.

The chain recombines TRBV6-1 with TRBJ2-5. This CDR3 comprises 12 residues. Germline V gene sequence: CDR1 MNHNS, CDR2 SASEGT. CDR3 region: CASNLGVETQYF.

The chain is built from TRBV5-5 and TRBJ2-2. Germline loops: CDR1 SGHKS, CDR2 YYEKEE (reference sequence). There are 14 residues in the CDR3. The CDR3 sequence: CASSLQSLTGELFF. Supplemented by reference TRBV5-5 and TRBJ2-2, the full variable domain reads DAGVTQSPTHLIKTRGQQVTLRCSPISGHKSVSWYQQVLGQGPQFIFQYYEKEERGRGNFPDRFSARQFPNYSSELNVNALLLGDSALYLCASSLQSLTGELFFGEGSRLTVL.

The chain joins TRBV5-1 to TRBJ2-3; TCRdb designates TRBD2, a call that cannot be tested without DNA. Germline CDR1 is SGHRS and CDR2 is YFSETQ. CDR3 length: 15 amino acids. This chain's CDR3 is CASRRTGDRSDTQYF. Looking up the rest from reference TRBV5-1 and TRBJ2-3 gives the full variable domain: KAGVTQTPRYLIKTRGQQVTLSCSPISGHRSVSWYQQTPGQGLQFLFEYFSETQRNKGNFPGRFSGRQFSNSRSEMNVSTLELGDSALYLCASRRTGDRSDTQYFGPGTRLTVL.